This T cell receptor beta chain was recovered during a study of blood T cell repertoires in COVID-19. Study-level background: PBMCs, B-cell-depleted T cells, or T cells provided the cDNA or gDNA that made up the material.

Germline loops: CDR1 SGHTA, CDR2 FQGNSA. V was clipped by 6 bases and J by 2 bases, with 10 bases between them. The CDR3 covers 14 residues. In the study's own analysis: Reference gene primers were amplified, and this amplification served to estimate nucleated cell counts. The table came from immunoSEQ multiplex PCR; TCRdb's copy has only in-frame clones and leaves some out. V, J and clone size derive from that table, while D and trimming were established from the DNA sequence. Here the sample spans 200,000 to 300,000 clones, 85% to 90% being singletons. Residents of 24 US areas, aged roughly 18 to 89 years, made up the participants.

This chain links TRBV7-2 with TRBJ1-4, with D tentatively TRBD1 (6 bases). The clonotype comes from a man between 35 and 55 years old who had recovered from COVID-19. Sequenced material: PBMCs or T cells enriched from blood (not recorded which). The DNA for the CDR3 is TGTGCCAGCAGTTCAACAGGGACTAATGAAAAACTGTTTTTT. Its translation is CASSSTGTNEKLFF.